This T cell receptor beta chain was documented in a study of spatial heterogeneity in lung cancer. General observations from the study: How many expanded intratumoral alpha and beta TCRs were present tracked the tumor mutation count, which was a count of nonsynonymous mutations. Expanded TCR counts, ubiquitous and regional, correlated respectively with ubiquitous and regional nonsynonymous mutation counts.

Time point specified: sample taken at primary tumor resection. Unsorted whole RNA from tumor, nontumor lung or frozen PBMC underwent sequencing. A unique molecular identifier was attached to every TCR cDNA molecule. TCRdb ran MiXCR on the 5' RACE reads and lists one entry per CDR3 protein. The table includes roughly 20,000 distinct CDR3 sequences, 4.5% to 5% detected once. The CDR3 has 15 amino acids. With 5 bases clipped from V and 5 bases from J, the junction kept 6 bases outside the gene matches. Per the germline V gene, CDR1 is SGHTA and CDR2 is FQGTGA. Concerning this clonotype itself: Its antigen is still unknown.

The TCR comes from a male donor with early-stage non-small cell lung cancer. This specimen was lung tumor tissue, taken at surgery. The rearrangement links TRBV7-3 to TRBJ2-7; 13 bases fit TRBD2. As DNA, the CDR3 is TGTGCCAGCAGCCAGGGACTAGCGGGAATCAACGAGCAGTACTTC. It codes for CASSQGLAGINEQYF.